This TCR beta chain appears in the sequencing data of a study of T cells in Graves' hyperthyroidism and ophthalmopathy. Study at large: Peripheral blood was drawn at first diagnosis, prior to all treatment. Overall study results and limits: Most thyroid-expanded clonotypes above 0.001 were also found in blood.

RNA transcripts served as the template for amplifying TCR beta CDR3 regions. HTBI primers were used for first-round RT-PCR of the TCR CDR3. TCRdb reprocessed the multiplex PCR reads with MiXCR, giving one entry per CDR3 protein. The top ten hold approximately 30% of the sample, which has around 540,000 distinct CDR3 sequences, about 16% seen once. Under 3 months was the duration of disease in ophthalmopathy patients, who also had a Clinical Activity Score of at least 3 and a NOSPECS grade of at least 4. This clonotype was counted at least ten times. Its target is not known. Sequenced sample: blood. The sequence came from a woman under 40 with Graves' ophthalmopathy.

The CDR3 region is CASSLANRGRFTEAFF. The CDR3 DNA sequence: TGTGCCAGCAGTTTAGCTAACAGGGGGCGCTTCACTGAAGCTTTCTTT. This chain joins TRBV27 and TRBJ1-1, with TRBD1 identical over 9 bases. V was pared by 2 bases and J by 4 bases, with 8 bases of the junction left unmatched. This CDR3 has 16 amino acids. Germline loops: CDR1 MNHEY, CDR2 SMNVEV (reference sequence).